A selection of T cell receptor beta chains follows, all from one sample in a study of vaccination and CD4 T cells after COVID-19. No cognate antigen is known for these TCRs. TCRdb used MiXCR to reprocess the PCR reads, holding one entry per CDR3 protein. The data contain about 18,000 distinct CDR3 sequences, around 56% of them singletons. This material consisted of CD4+ T cells from blood, cultured in vitro, taken before SARS-CoV-2 vaccination. These receptors were taken from a human donor who had recovered from COVID-19. The CDR3 runs from the conserved cysteine through the conserved F or W. D genes are given only for firm matches. Not every row has a clone size; where given, it reads once, few, many or a size class.

d_gene	len	abundance	v_gene	j_gene	CDR3nt	CDR3aa
-	15	once	TRBV19	TRBJ1-2	TGTGCCAGTAGTATAAACGCCAGGAGATACTATGGCTACACCTTC	CASSINARRYYGYTF
-	15	-	TRBV30	TRBJ1-5	TGTGCCTGGAGTAGTACAGGTTTGAGCAATCAGCCCCAGCATTTT	CAWSSTGLSNQPQHF
-	13	-	TRBV12-3/TRBV12-4	TRBJ1-5	TGTGCCAGCAGTTTCACAGGCAATCAGCCCCAGCATTTT	CASSFTGNQPQHF
TRBD2	16	-	TRBV20-1	TRBJ2-1	TGCAGTGCCCAGACCCGACTAGCGGGGTCCTACAATGAGCAGTTCTTC	CSAQTRLAGSYNEQFF
TRBD1	14	few	TRBV20-1	TRBJ1-2	TGCAGTGCTAGCCTGGGACAGGGCGCGTATGGCTACACCTTC	CSASLGQGAYGYTF
-	14	few	TRBV6-5	TRBJ1-5	TGTGCCAGCAGTTTTCAGGGGTTCAATCAGCCCCAGCATTTT	CASSFQGFNQPQHF
-	13	-	TRBV2	TRBJ2-7	TGTGCCAGCAGCTATGATGGGGCCTACGAGCAGTACTTC	CASSYDGAYEQYF
-	13	-	TRBV19	TRBJ2-5	TGTGCCAGTAGTATGGGAATGGAGGAGACCCAGTACTTC	CASSMGMEETQYF
-	11	-	TRBV30	TRBJ1-1	TGTGCCTGGAGCAGAACTCGGGGGGCTTTCTTT	CAWSRTRGAFF
-	11	few	TRBV6-2/TRBV6-3	TRBJ2-1	TGTGCCAGCAGTTATGACAATGAGCAGTTCTTC	CASSYDNEQFF
-	13	few	TRBV7-9	TRBJ1-2	TGTGCCAGCAGCTTGACAGTAAACTATGGCTACACCTTC	CASSLTVNYGYTF
-	11	-	TRBV6-2/TRBV6-3	TRBJ2-7	TGTGCCAGCAGTCGGACGGACGAGCAGTACTTC	CASSRTDEQYF
TRBD2	15	few	TRBV20-1	TRBJ2-7	TGCAGTGGTAGGACTAGCGGGAGGGTATCCTACGAGCAGTACTTC	CSGRTSGRVSYEQYF
-	15	few	TRBV7-2	TRBJ1-1	TGTGCCAGCAGCCCCCCAGGGAACGCGAACACTGAAGCTTTCTTT	CASSPPGNANTEAFF
-	14	-	TRBV6-2/TRBV6-3	TRBJ2-7	TGTGCCAGCAGAAGAACCGGGACGATCCCCTCTCAGTACTTC	CASRRTGTIPSQYF
TRBD1	14	-	TRBV10-3	TRBJ1-3	TGTGCCATCAGGGAGGGGGCGGCTGGAAACACCATATATTTT	CAIREGAAGNTIYF